Included here is one T cell receptor beta chain sequence, with context. Its antigen remains unidentified. No much larger clonotype is one base removed from it; base qualities were not supplied. The sample comes from a study of cytomegalovirus exposure and HLA in healthy donors (dated by TCRdb to the late 2010s). Study-level background: According to a later analysis, the roughly 120 validation repertoires were produced on the same platform as the roughly 720 repertoires of the first cohort. The aim of the study was to test whether cataloging public T cell receptors could identify signatures of past pathogen exposure. A separate validation cohort of roughly 120 different subjects was used in addition to the roughly 640-subject first cohort. To predict cytomegalovirus infection status, the study combined high-throughput TCR immunosequencing, statistical association of individual TCRs with disease status, and machine learning. Study-wide conclusions, independent of this receptor: The validation cohort had no HLA typing available for a later analysis, so co-occurrence within that cohort was assessed over all 120 repertoires. It was suggested by the authors that the approach could potentially be generalized to other disease states and immunological phenotypes. Most TCR sequences were seen in very few donors, while some public TCRs were found in many individuals. In both the original and validation cohorts, the classifier was reported to diagnose cytomegalovirus status with high specificity and sensitivity. The study gave a list of more than 150 TCR beta chains associated with cytomegalovirus. A few of the identified cytomegalovirus-associated TCR beta chains were confirmed in vitro to be specific for cytomegalovirus antigens. Of the cluster scores, 94% were above 0 in a later analysis, which found that TCRs clustered in the first cohort also tended to co-occur in the 120 validation repertoires.

Libraries were constructed by the immunoSEQ multiplex PCR assay. In the authors' own workflow: A statistical classification framework was built to diagnose cytomegalovirus status from the catalog of TCR beta chain sequences. This immuneACCESS table, as held by TCRdb, lists in-frame sequences with V and J called but not all clones. Of the missing ones, under half trace to an unresolved V gene in checked studies; the others have no known cause. For V, J and clone size, that table is used; D and trimming come from the DNA. This sample has about 38,000 clones in its table, and 90% to 95% of those were observed once. Of the sample, approximately 3.2% is held by the ten largest clones. Donors formed part of the validation cohort, which comprised 120 subjects and was distinct from the first cohort of 670 or so subjects. V lost 8 bases and J lost 0 bases; the stretch between them is 14 bases long. Its CDR3 holds 14 amino acids, cysteine through phenylalanine. The read is trimmed to its CDR3 DNA, 42 bases read in frame from base 1. From a lookup of the germline V gene, CDR1 and CDR2 are SNHLY and FYNNEI.

The sequence is built from TRBV2 and TRBJ2-7; the D gene remains uncertain. The receptor's source is a man between 18 and 29 years old in good health and CMV-seronegative. Sequencing was performed on PBMCs. The CDR3 protein: CASCSSRTSYEQYF. Here is the DNA: TGTGCCAGCTGTAGTTCTCGAACCTCCTACGAGCAGTACTTC.